The 13 T cell receptor beta chains below come from one sample, sequenced in a study of T cell responses to AZD1222 COVID-19 vaccine. Sequencing was performed with immunoSEQ multiplex PCR; in TCRdb, only in-frame clones are kept and a portion is missing. The repertoire holds around 100,000 clones, with about 85% as singletons. This specimen consisted of peripheral blood, obtained on day 0 of AZD1222 vaccination. The receptors were sampled from an adult in good health.

The rearrangement links TRBV18 to TRBJ2-1, with D perhaps matching TRBD1 (5 bases). The CDR3 is 15 residues long. Germline values: CDR1 KGHSH, CDR2 LQKENI. Trimming took off 1 base at V and 5 bases at J, with 12 bases between the two ends. In DNA form, the CDR3 reads TGTGCCAGCTCACCACAGGGGTGGATAGACAATGAGCAGTTCTTC. Protein product: CASSPQGWIDNEQFF. The full variable domain, rest sourced from reference TRBV18 and TRBJ2-1, is NAGVMQNPRHLVRRRGQEARLRCSPMKGHSHVYWYRQLPEEGLKFMVYLQKENIIDESGMPKERFSAEFPKEGPSILRIQQVVRGDSAAYFCASSPQGWIDNEQFFGPGTRLTVL.

The chain uses TRBV6-2 or TRBV6-3 and TRBJ2-5; TRBD2 might be the D (5 bases). Germline V gives CDR1 MNHEY, CDR2 SVGEGT. This CDR3 contains 14 residues. V gave up 6 bases and J gave up 5 bases, with 16 bases separating them. CDR3 sequence (DNA): TGTGCCAGCAGCACCATCCCCTCGGGGGAGACCCAGTACTTC. This gives the protein CASSTIPSGETQYF.

V gene TRBV9 combines with J gene TRBJ1-6, with D possibly being TRBD1 (5 bases). The germline V gene has CDR1 SGDLS and CDR2 YYNGEE. V was shortened by 6 bases and J by 3 bases, with 13 bases between the two germline ends. The CDR3 runs 15 residues. Here the CDR3 reads CASNTMGGYNSPLHF. CDR3 nucleotide sequence: TGTGCCAGCAATACAATGGGGGGCTATAATTCACCCCTCCACTTT.

The chain combines TRBV30 with TRBJ1-4; 9 bases align to TRBD1. Looked up from germline, CDR1 is GTSNPN and CDR2 is SVGIG (reference sequence). V trimming: 1 base; J trimming: 7 bases; junction bases outside the gene matches: 4. The CDR3 runs to 14 residues. CDR3 sequence reads: CAWSGGQGGEKLFF. The CDR3 nucleotides are TGTGCCTGGAGTGGGGGACAGGGCGGTGAAAAACTGTTTTTT.

Only a few counts were recorded for this clone. CDR3 nucleotide sequence: TGTGCCAGCAGCCTTCGGATTGCCGGGGAGCTGTTTTTT. Translated, it gives CASSLRIAGELFF. This chain joins TRBV3-1 (or the pseudogene TRBV3-2) and TRBJ2-2; unclear D gene. The CDR3 is 13 residues long. The V gene lost 4 bases and the J gene lost 6 bases, with 9 bases spanning the gap. CDR1 is LGHDT, CDR2 YNNKEL, per germline (reference sequence).

This clone was recorded once. The rearrangement joins TRBV5-1 to TRBJ1-5, with D tentatively TRBD1 (6 bases). Germline CDR1 is SGHRS and CDR2 is YFSETQ. CDR3 length: 15 residues. Trimming pared 0 bases from V and 4 bases from J, leaving 11 bases between. Here the CDR3 reads CASSLDGGRNQPQHF. In nucleotides, the CDR3 is TGCGCCAGCAGCTTGGATGGGGGGCGAAATCAGCCCCAGCATTTT.

This sequence joins TRBV19 and TRBJ1-1; D possibly corresponds to TRBD1 (6 bases). Germline loops: CDR1 LNHDA, CDR2 SQIVND (reference sequence). The CDR3 has 13 amino acids. Trimming left V 6 bases short and J 3 bases short, with 11 bases between. As DNA, the CDR3 is TGTGCCAGTAGCCACAAGGGGGACACTGAAGCTTTCTTT. Residues: CASSHKGDTEAFF.

The V and J genes are TRBV6-5 and TRBJ1-1; D not resolved. CDR1 is MNHEY and CDR2 is SVGAGI in the germline V gene. The V gene lost 4 bases and the J gene lost 5 bases, with 14 bases spanning the gap. The CDR3 spans 14 residues. The CDR3, as DNA: TGTGCCAGCAGTTTTATGGACGGTAGGACTGAAGCTTTCTTT. This gives the protein CASSFMDGRTEAFF.

This chain links TRBV6-1 with TRBJ1-2; D is unresolved. The CDR3 runs 13 residues. The germline V and J ends were trimmed by 2 bases and 8 bases, with 12 bases remaining between them. The germline gives CDR1 MNHNS, CDR2 SASEGT. The CDR3 reads CASSEFRNGGYTF. In DNA, the CDR3 is TGTGCCAGCAGTGAATTTCGCAACGGGGGCTACACCTTC.

The chain employs TRBV5-4 and TRBJ1-1, with a weak D call TRBD1 (6 bases). CDR3 length equals 15 residues. Germline CDR1 is SGHNT and CDR2 is YYREEE (reference sequence). V was cut by 4 bases and J by 0 bases, with 13 bases left in between. This CDR3 is CASSPRGGLNTEAFF. CDR3 DNA: TGTGCCAGCAGCCCGCGGGGGGGGCTGAACACTGAAGCTTTCTTT.

The V call is TRBV29-1, the J call TRBJ1-3; no clear D. V lost 6 bases to trimming and J lost 2 bases, with 14 bases between them. The germline V gene has CDR1 SQVTM and CDR2 ANQGSEA. The CDR3 is 14 residues long. The CDR3 nucleotides are TGCAGCGTCCAAGACCAGAAAGCTGGAAACACCATATATTTT. It specifies CSVQDQKAGNTIYF.

This sequence joins TRBV18 and TRBJ1-5; TRBD1 matches 7 bases. Germline V lookup: CDR1 KGHSH, CDR2 LQKENI. V trimming: 3 bases; J trimming: 4 bases; junction bases outside the gene matches: 3. The CDR3 is 14 residues long. The CDR3 loop reads CASSPQTGNQPQHF. The CDR3 DNA follows: TGTGCCAGCTCACCCCAGACAGGGAATCAGCCCCAGCATTTT.

The rearrangement uses TRBV6-5 and TRBJ1-4, with a possible D match to TRBD1 (5 bases). Per the germline V gene, CDR1 is MNHEY and CDR2 is SVGAGI. The V end was cut by 2 bases, the J end by 4 bases, with 11 bases between. This CDR3 is built from 15 residues. The CDR3 sequence: CASSYGGYGNEKLFF. The CDR3 bases are TGTGCCAGCAGTTACGGGGGGTACGGTAATGAAAAACTGTTTTTT.